This entry describes one TCR beta chain. The antigen is unknown. The data belong to a study of cytomegalovirus exposure and HLA in healthy donors. Clones were read by immunoSEQ multiplex PCR, and TCRdb kept only the in-frame ones, dropping some. The sample lists fewer than 350,000 clones, approximately 88% occurring once. CDR1 SNHLY and CDR2 FYNNEI come from the germline V gene. The V end lost 10 bases, the J end lost 0 bases, and 13 bases lay between the germline ends. The CDR3 contains 14 residues. Notes on the study in general: Diagnosis of cytomegalovirus status made by the classifier reportedly showed high specificity and sensitivity. Associated with cytomegalovirus, according to the listing, were some 180 TCR beta chains.

What was sequenced was PBMCs. This TCR was recovered from a woman in her late teens or twenties in good health and CMV-seronegative. The V and J genes are TRBV2 and TRBJ2-1; no firm D call. CDR3: CATSDLSSYNEQFF. The DNA of the CDR3 is TGTGCCACGTCAGACTTAAGCTCCTACAATGAGCAGTTCTTC.